Following are 31 T cell receptor beta chains from one sample sequenced in a study of breast tumors, draining lymph nodes, adjacent tissues. MiXCR, run by TCRdb on the multiplex PCR reads, gives a single entry per CDR3 protein. The table lists some 130,000 distinct CDR3 sequences, approximately 20% of them singletons, with about 2.6% in the top ten. Axillary draining lymph nodes of breast cancer patients supplied the node samples. Sequencing was done on a sample of axillary lymph node tissue. The receptors come from a female donor with breast cancer. Some clones in this sample may be carry-over from other donors' samples.

Details on this clonotype: This could be a read error, since a much larger clone is one nucleotide away. The gene calls are TRBV27 and TRBJ2-1; TRBD1 might be the D (5 bases). Germline V lookup: CDR1 MNHEY, CDR2 SMNVEV (reference sequence). This CDR3 comprises 13 residues. The germline V and J ends were trimmed by 2 bases and 9 bases, with 11 bases remaining between them. In DNA, the CDR3 is TGTGCCAGCAGTTTAACGTTAAGGGGTGAGCAGTTCTTC. Translated, it gives CASSLTLRGEQFF.

Turning to this clonotype: A much larger clone differs from this one at a single base, so this may be a read error. The CDR3 is CAGSLSGRADTQYF. The CDR3 nucleotides read TGTGCCGGCAGCTTAAGCGGTCGGGCAGATACGCAGTATTTT. J is TRBJ2-3 and V is TRBV7-3; possible D gene TRBD2, 5 bases. Germline V gene data show CDR1 as SGHTA and CDR2 as FQGTGA. CDR3 length: 14 amino acids.

This clonotype has at least ten counts. V gene TRBV15 combines with J gene TRBJ2-2, with no clear D. The CDR3 consists of 16 residues. V was pared by 0 bases and J by 3 bases, with 11 bases between. Per germline, CDR1 LNHNV and CDR2 YYDKDF (reference sequence). The CDR3 sequence is CATSRDAGLDTGELFF. The CDR3 DNA reads as TGTGCCACCAGCAGAGATGCTGGGTTGGACACCGGGGAGCTGTTTTTT.

The table lists this clonotype with many counts. The rearrangement uses TRBV7-9 and TRBJ2-3, with D hard to call. The V end was cut by 5 bases, the J end by 0 bases, with 6 bases between. The CDR3 is 13 amino acids. Germline V lookup: CDR1 SEHNR, CDR2 FQNEAQ (reference sequence). CDR3 sequence: CASSTASTDTQYF. The CDR3 region has the DNA TGTGCCAGCAGCACCGCTAGCACAGATACGCAGTATTTT.

As for this clonotype: Since a much larger clone is just one base distant, this may be a read error. The genes are TRBV2 and TRBJ2-3; D is uncertain. The germline V gene has CDR1 SNHLY and CDR2 FYNNEI. The CDR3 loop spans 11 amino acids. CDR3 residues: CASVQGDMQYF. The CDR3 DNA is TGTGCCAGCGTCCAAGGAGATATGCAGTATTTT. Full variable domain (remainder filled in from reference TRBV2 and TRBJ2-3): EPEVTQTPSHQVTQMGQEVILRCVPISNHLYFYWYRQILGQKVEFLVSFYNNEISEKSEIFDDQFSVERPDGSNFTLKIRSTKLEDSAMYFCASVQGDMQYFGPGTRLTVL.

This clonotype occurred many times. The chain joins TRBV20-1 to TRBJ2-1; 14 nucleotides match TRBD2. This CDR3 is 14 amino acids long. The germline gives CDR1 DFQATT, CDR2 SNEGSKA (reference sequence). The J segment lost 6 bases and the V segment lost 6 bases, leaving 4 bases of the junction unmatched. CDR3 sequence: CSATSGRGGNEQFF. The DNA of the CDR3 is TGCAGTGCGACTAGCGGGAGGGGGGGCAATGAGCAGTTCTTC.

A note on this clonotype: A single base separates this from a much larger clone, so it may be a read error. This sequence joins TRBV11-3 and TRBJ2-7; possible D gene TRBD1, 6 bases. Trimming shortened V by 7 bases and J by 4 bases, and 11 bases separated the two germline ends. Germline assignment: CDR1 SGHNT and CDR2 YENEEA. The CDR3 has 12 residues. The CDR3 sequence: CASNQQGYEQYF. In DNA form, the CDR3 reads TGTGCCAGCAACCAACAGGGTTACGAGCAGTACTTC. The variable domain in full, completed from reference TRBV11-3 and TRBJ2-7, reads EAGVVQSPRYKIIEKKQPVAFWCNPISGHNTLYWYLQNLGQGPELLIRYENEEAVDDSQLPKDRFSAERLKGVDSTLKIQPAELGDSAVYLCASNQQGYEQYFGPGTRLTVT.

This clonotype was picked up many times. The rearrangement uses TRBV6-2 or TRBV6-3 and TRBJ2-7, with D possibly TRBD1 on 6 matching bases. This CDR3 has 17 residues. Deletions cut 7 bases from V and 2 bases from J, with 24 bases between. CDR1 and CDR2 from the germline V gene are MNHEY and SVGEGT. The CDR3 coding sequence is TGTGCCAGCAAAAACTCCCTAGGCAGGGGCAAGCCCTACGAGCAGTACTTC. This sequence encodes CASKNSLGRGKPYEQYF.

Regarding this clonotype: A read error may account for a junction end that differs from germline. The V gene is TRBV3-1, the J gene TRBJ2-1; D ambiguous. Germline V lookup: CDR1 LGHDT, CDR2 YNNKEL (reference sequence). The CDR3 sequence is 16 residues long. The CDR3 loop reads CASSPKAFSSYNELFF. The CDR3 DNA sequence: TGTGCCAGCAGCCCTAAGGCCTTTAGCTCCTACAATGAGCTGTTCTTC.

There are many counts of this clonotype. The chain couples TRBV19 to TRBJ1-2; no firm D call. The CDR3 is 15 residues long. CDR1 is LNHDA and CDR2 is SQIVND in the germline V gene (reference sequence). Trimming took off 7 bases at V and 1 base at J, with 16 bases between the two ends. Here the CDR3 DNA reads TGTGCCAGTACCCCGATCGACCGATATAACTATGGCTACACCTTC. Translated, it gives CASTPIDRYNYGYTF.

Comment on this clonotype: A much bigger clone sits one base away, suggesting this may be a read error. V is TRBV4-3 and J is TRBJ2-3, with a weak D call TRBD1 (5 bases). V lost 0 bases and J lost 2, with 18 bases in between. The CDR3 sequence is 18 residues long. CDR1 is LGHNA, CDR2 YSLEER, per germline. This CDR3 reads CASSQDLRGRSNTDTQYF. The CDR3 DNA reads TGCGCCAGCAGCCAAGATCTAAGGGGCCGGTCTAACACAGATACGCAGTATTTT.

There are many counts of this clonotype. The V and J genes are TRBV6-2 or TRBV6-3 and TRBJ2-1, with a weak D call TRBD2 (7 bases). Trimming pared 0 bases from V and 5 bases from J, leaving 23 bases between. This CDR3 contains 19 residues. Germline-derived CDR1 and CDR2 are MNHEY and SVGEGT. The CDR3 nucleotides are TGTGCCAGCAGTTACTCCTGGGGGGGCGGCACGAGCCAAAACAATGAGCAGTTCTTC. Translated: CASSYSWGGGTSQNNEQFF.

The sample holds many counts of this clonotype. The gene calls are TRBV5-4 and TRBJ2-1; D gene uncertain. The V end lost 3 bases, the J end lost 10 bases, and 8 bases lay between the germline ends. CDR1 is SGHNT, CDR2 YYREEE, per germline (reference sequence). The length of the CDR3 is 11 residues. Here the CDR3 reads CASSSTREQFF. CDR3 nucleotide sequence: TGTGCCAGCAGCTCGACCAGGGAGCAGTTCTTC.

This clonotype was counted ten times or more. This sequence joins TRBV30 and TRBJ1-6; 8 nucleotides agree with TRBD1. Germline CDR1 reads GTSNPN; CDR2 reads SVGIG (reference sequence). The CDR3 loop spans 17 amino acids. After removal of 0 bases from V and 3 bases from J, the junction contained 7 bases not matched to a gene. CDR3: CAWSVDRGTNYNSPLHF. DNA for the CDR3: TGTGCCTGGAGTGTAGACAGGGGAACAAACTATAATTCACCCCTCCACTTT.

Points on this clonotype: A much larger clone differs from this one at a single base, so this may be a read error. This chain connects TRBV6-5 to TRBJ1-3; a possible D gene is TRBD1 (6 bases). Germline CDR1 and CDR2: MNHEY and SVGAGI. The length of the CDR3 is 13 residues. The DNA for the CDR3 is TGTGCCAGCAGGCAGCCGGGGGCAAACACCACATATTTT. Its translation is CASRQPGANTTYF.

This clonotype was found many times. The chain links TRBV11-3 to TRBJ2-5, with 12 bases fitting TRBD2. The CDR3 contains 16 residues. CDR1 is SGHNT and CDR2 is YENEEA in the germline V gene. Trimming at V came to 4 bases and at J to 5 bases, leaving 8 bases not matched to a gene. Written as DNA, the CDR3 is TGTGCCAGCAGCTCCCGGACTAGCGGGATTGTGGAGACCCAGTACTTC. Amino acid sequence: CASSSRTSGIVETQYF.

This clonotype was counted once. This sequence may be a read error, since a much larger clone differs from it by one base. Here the CDR3 DNA reads TGTGCCACCAGCAGAGATCCGGGGTCCAATCAGCCCCAGCATTTT. Translating it yields CATSRDPGSNQPQHF. V is TRBV15 and J is TRBJ1-5; D gene unclear. V dropped 0 bases and J dropped 3 bases, with 9 bases sitting between them. This CDR3 spans 15 amino acids. CDR1 LNHNV and CDR2 YYDKDF come from the germline V gene (reference sequence). Supplemented by reference TRBV15 and TRBJ1-5, the full variable domain reads DAMVIQNPRYQVTQFGKPVTLSCSQTLNHNVMYWYQQKSSQAPKLLFHYYDKDFNNEADTPDNFQSRRPNTSFCFLDIRSPGLGDTAMYLCATSRDPGSNQPQHFGDGTRLSIL.

Of note for this clonotype: Being one base from a much bigger clone, this may be a read error. The chain is built from TRBV19 and TRBJ2-1; D is undetermined. Germline V gene data show CDR1 as LNHDA and CDR2 as SQIVND (reference sequence). The CDR3 has 13 residues. CDR3 bases: TGTGCCAGTAGTATAAGGGCCTACGATGAGCAGTTCTTC. Its protein product is CASSIRAYDEQFF. The variable domain in full, with the rest retrieved from reference TRBV19 and TRBJ2-1, is DGGITQSPKYLFRKEGQNVTLSCEQNLNHDAMYWYRQDPGQGLRLIYYSQIVNDFQKGDIAEGYSVSREKKESFPLTVTSAQKNPTAFYLCASSIRAYDEQFFGPGTRLTVL.

This clonotype came up a few times. The chain carries TRBV28 and TRBJ2-1, with TRBD2 matching 9 bases. Germline values: CDR1 MDHEN, CDR2 SYDVKM. The V segment lost 5 bases and the J segment 4 bases; nucleotides outside the gene matches: 18. The CDR3 runs to 19 residues. In DNA, the CDR3 is TGTGCCAGCAGTATGACTAGCGGAGCCATATTCGAAAGATACAATGAGCAGTTCTTC. The encoded protein is CASSMTSGAIFERYNEQFF.

The chain is built from TRBV30 and TRBJ2-3; D not resolved. This CDR3 has 13 residues. Per the germline V gene, CDR1 is GTSNPN and CDR2 is SVGIG (reference sequence). The V and J ends lost 3 bases and 1 base respectively, with 8 bases between them. CDR3: CAWRFPGTDTQYF. The CDR3 nucleotides read TGTGCCTGGAGGTTCCCGGGCACAGATACGCAGTATTTT. The entire variable domain, with the rest obtained from reference TRBV30 and TRBJ2-3, is as follows: SQTIHQWPATLVQPVGSPLSLECTVEGTSNPNLYWYRQAAGRGLQLLFYSVGIGQISSEVPQNLSASRPQDRQFILSSKKLLLSDSGFYLCAWRFPGTDTQYFGPGTRLTVL.

This clonotype was counted once. This could be a read error, since a much larger clone is one nucleotide away. V is TRBV20-1 and J is TRBJ2-5; the match to TRBD1 covers 12 bases. This CDR3 comprises 15 residues. Germline V gene lookup returns CDR1 DFQATT and CDR2 SNEGSKA (reference sequence). CDR3 region: CSARGQGAHQETQHF. The CDR3, as DNA: TGCAGTGCCCGGGGACAGGGGGCACACCAAGAGACCCAGCACTTC.

At least ten counts were recorded for this clonotype. This sequence joins TRBV6-6 and TRBJ2-1; D is perhaps TRBD2 (7 bases). V lost 5 bases and J lost 9, with 20 bases in between. In germline, CDR1 is MNHNY, CDR2 SVGAGI (reference sequence). The CDR3 sequence is 15 residues long. CDR3 nucleotide sequence: TGTGCCAGCAGTGGGGGGGCTCTAGTTAGGGGTGAGCAGTTCTTC. Translating it yields CASSGGALVRGEQFF.

Notes on this clonotype: A read error may be the cause here, since a much bigger clone is one base away. J is TRBJ2-7 and V is TRBV27, with a possible D match to TRBD1 (5 bases). There are 16 residues in the CDR3. Trimming stripped 7 bases from V and 3 bases from J, with 22 bases between. The germline V gene has CDR1 MNHEY and CDR2 SMNVEV (reference sequence). DNA for the CDR3: TGTGCCAGCAATTTTTTTAAAATCGACAGTCACTACGAGCAGTACTTC. The encoded protein is CASNFFKIDSHYEQYF.

This clonotype was observed many times. The gene calls are TRBV27 and TRBJ1-6, with D uncertain. The CDR3 runs 14 residues. Germline values: CDR1 MNHEY, CDR2 SMNVEV (reference sequence). Trimming took 3 bases from V and 5 from J, leaving 8 bases between them. The CDR3 here is CASSLRGNNSPLHF. The CDR3 region has the DNA TGTGCCAGCAGTTTGCGAGGGAATAATTCACCCCTCCACTTT.

A few counts support this clonotype. At one end the junction does not follow the germline gene, possibly because of a read error. This sequence joins TRBV27 and TRBJ2-7, with no clear D. The CDR3 sequence is 12 residues long. Germline CDR1 and CDR2: MNHEY and SMNVEV (reference sequence). In nucleotides, the CDR3 is TGTGCCTGCAGTTTGGGGAACAGTCGAGATTACTTC. It is translated as CACSLGNSRDYF.

This rearrangement joins TRBV28 to TRBJ2-5, with D perhaps TRBD1 (7 bases). CDR1 is MDHEN and CDR2 is SYDVKM in the germline V gene. The V gene lost 3 bases and the J gene lost 3 bases, with 11 bases spanning the gap. The CDR3 has 14 residues. The CDR3 coding sequence is TGTGCCAGCAGTTTCCCCAGGGGGGAAGAGACCCAGTACTTC. Amino acid sequence: CASSFPRGEETQYF.

The chain carries TRBV5-1 and TRBJ2-4, with 8 bases fitting TRBD1. The CDR3 has 14 amino acids. The germline V gene encodes CDR1 SGHRS and CDR2 YFSETQ. With V trimmed by 0 bases and J by 9 bases, 5 bases remained unmatched. CDR3 in DNA: TGCGCCAGCAGCTTGGACAGGGGGTTAGGCATTCAGTACTTC. It encodes CASSLDRGLGIQYF.

This clonotype was observed at least ten times. The rearrangement uses TRBV10-3 and TRBJ1-2; D not resolved. V shed 3 bases and J shed 0 bases, with 5 bases lying between them. CDR1 ENHRY and CDR2 SYGVKD come from the germline V gene. This CDR3 has 13 amino acids. The CDR3 DNA reads TGTGCCATCAGTGATATTCCTAACTATGGCTACACCTTC. The encoded protein is CAISDIPNYGYTF.

At least ten counts were recorded for this clonotype. The CDR3 here is CASSRDRAKYEQYF. The CDR3 nucleotides are TGTGCCAGCAGCCGGGACAGGGCTAAGTACGAGCAGTACTTC. The chain has TRBV5-6 and TRBJ2-7; 9 bases fit TRBD1. V lost 4 bases to trimming and J lost 4 bases; unmatched junction nucleotides: 6. Germline V gene data show CDR1 as SGHDT and CDR2 as YYEEEE. This CDR3 has 14 amino acids. Based on the CDR3 plus reference TRBV5-6 and TRBJ2-7, the full variable domain is DAGVTQSPTHLIKTRGQQVTLRCSPKSGHDTVSWYQQALGQGPQFIFQYYEEEERQRGNFPDRFSGHQFPNYSSELNVNALLLGDSALYLCASSRDRAKYEQYFGPGTRLTVT.

This clonotype was observed many times. The gene calls are TRBV20-1 and TRBJ1-6, with TRBD1 matching over 10 bases. The CDR3 covers 15 residues. Looked up from germline, CDR1 is DFQATT and CDR2 is SNEGSKA (reference sequence). V lost 0 bases to trimming and J lost 9 bases; unmatched junction nucleotides: 5. The DNA for the CDR3 is TGCAGTGCTAGAGATAGAAGACAGGGGGCTTCACCCCTCCACTTT. Translated, it gives CSARDRRQGASPLHF.

This clonotype was counted many times. V gene TRBV4-3 combines with J gene TRBJ2-7, with a weak D call TRBD1 (5 bases). Germline V gene data show CDR1 as LGHNA and CDR2 as YSLEER. V was shortened by 0 bases and J by 4 bases, with 7 bases between the two germline ends. The CDR3 covers 13 residues. The CDR3 region has the DNA TGCGCCAGCAGCCAAGATTCAGGGTACGAGCAGTACTTC. This sequence encodes CASSQDSGYEQYF.